This T cell receptor beta chain is from a study of OX40 agonist ivuxolimab in advanced cancers. Findings and caveats of the study: Normalized expansion of T-cell clones was also low for some nonresponders. With doses of 0.1-3.0 mg/kg, partial responders showed among the lowest clonal expansion.

This CDR3 has 13 residues. In germline, CDR1 is SGHDN, CDR2 FVKESK. Trimming removed 3 bases from V and 1 base from J, with 4 bases in between. Sequencing used immunoSEQ multiplex PCR; TCRdb keeps in-frame clones, though not all of them. The sample consists of about 150,000 clones, roughly 94% of them appearing once. About this clone itself: The antigen remains undetermined.

Specimen: CD4+ or CD8+ T cells sorted from blood, collected in a trial of the OX40 agonist ivuxolimab. This receptor was obtained from an adult with an advanced solid tumor such as melanoma, head and neck, liver or kidney cancer. The J gene is TRBJ1-5, the V gene TRBV14, with D hard to call. Written as DNA, the CDR3 is TGTGCCAGCAGCCAGTCGAGCAATCAGCCCCAGCATTTT. This gives the protein CASSQSSNQPQHF.